The 11 T cell receptor beta chains reported below all come from one sample, sequenced in a study of blood T cell repertoires in COVID-19. Here immunoSEQ multiplex PCR was the method, and the copy in TCRdb shows in-frame clones only, minus some. The repertoire includes around 150,000 clones, 70% to 90% of them detected once, and 8% to 10% sits in the top ten. Sequenced input: peripheral blood. The receptors shown here come from a man aged 60 to 75 with acute or convalescent COVID-19.

The chain links TRBV5-1 to TRBJ2-1; TRBD2 is a possible D gene (6 bases). The germline V gene has CDR1 SGHRS and CDR2 YFSETQ. CDR3 length equals 16 residues. V lost 4 bases to trimming and J lost 0 bases, with 14 bases between them. In DNA, the CDR3 is TGCGCCAGCAGCCCCGGGAGTTCGAGCTCCTACAATGAGCAGTTCTTC. It specifies CASSPGSSSSYNEQFF.

V and J are TRBV19 and TRBJ2-7; tentative D call: TRBD2 (6 bases). There are 14 residues in the CDR3. V was pared by 2 bases and J by 0 bases, with 8 bases between. Germline CDR1 and CDR2: LNHDA and SQIVND (reference sequence). CDR3 DNA: TGTGCCAGTAGTATAAGTAGCGGCTCCTACGAGCAGTACTTC. The encoded protein is CASSISSGSYEQYF.

This clone has just a few counts. The chain uses TRBV5-6 and TRBJ2-7, with a tentative D call TRBD1 (5 bases). V gave up 2 bases and J gave up 3 bases, with 12 bases separating them. Looked up from germline, CDR1 is SGHDT and CDR2 is YYEEEE. The CDR3 contains 14 residues. The CDR3 region is CASSFRQGRYEQYF. The CDR3 bases are TGTGCCAGCAGCTTCAGGCAGGGCCGCTACGAGCAGTACTTC.

The chain carries TRBV28 and TRBJ1-5; 7 nucleotides align to TRBD1. CDR3 length: 17 residues. The germline CDR1 and CDR2 sequences are MDHEN and SYDVKM. Unmatched junction bases numbered 19, after V lost 6 bases and J lost 8 bases. For the CDR3, the DNA is TGTGCCAGCAGCCCCCCCTTCAGGGGGTCACTAAAAAAGCCCCAGCATTTT. It translates to CASSPPFRGSLKKPQHF.

The V gene is TRBV2, the J gene TRBJ2-5; 7 bases line up with TRBD2. The CDR3 totals 15 residues. Germline lookup yields CDR1 SNHLY and CDR2 FYNNEI. J gave up 0 bases and V 5 bases, and 6 bases lay outside the gene matches. CDR3 bases: TGTGCCAGCAGTAATCAGGGAGGGTACCAAGAGACCCAGTACTTC. It translates to CASSNQGGYQETQYF.

The rearrangement uses TRBV10-3 and TRBJ2-1; 13 bases are a match to TRBD2. The CDR3 totals 18 residues. Germline V gene sequence: CDR1 ENHRY, CDR2 SYGVKD. Unmatched junction bases numbered 17, after V lost 8 bases and J lost 7 bases. This CDR3 reads CAIRSDPGTSGAGNEQFF. The CDR3 DNA is TGTGCCATCCGCTCGGACCCCGGGACTAGCGGGGCCGGGAATGAGCAGTTCTTC.

The chain is built from TRBV14 and TRBJ1-1; 7 nucleotides line up with TRBD1. This CDR3 has 13 residues. Germline V lookup: CDR1 SGHDN, CDR2 FVKESK. V dropped 8 bases and J dropped 0; count of bases not matched to a gene: 3. The CDR3 DNA reads as TGTGCCAGCCGACAGGGATTGAACACTGAAGCTTTCTTT. It codes for CASRQGLNTEAFF.

The V and J genes are TRBV11-1 and TRBJ2-3; unclear D gene. Trimming shortened V by 1 base and J by 1 base, and 6 bases separated the two germline ends. Germline loops: CDR1 SGHAT, CDR2 FQDESV (reference sequence). The CDR3 is 14 residues long. The CDR3 DNA reads TGTGCCAGCAGCTTAGATCAGGGCACAGATACGCAGTATTTT. Its protein is CASSLDQGTDTQYF.

The chain carries TRBV12-5 and TRBJ2-7; 7 nucleotides agree with TRBD1. Trimming removed 1 base from V and 2 bases from J; junction bases left unmatched: 2. This CDR3 contains 14 residues. Germline CDR1 and CDR2: LGHNT and FRNRAP. CDR3 sequence: CASGLGTGPYEQYF. CDR3 coding DNA: TGTGCTAGTGGTTTGGGGACAGGACCCTACGAGCAGTACTTC.

This clone was counted at least ten times. Other DNA sequences from this sample encode an identical CDR3 as well. The rearrangement links TRBV2 to TRBJ2-7; a weak D match, TRBD1 (5 bases). Germline assignment: CDR1 SNHLY and CDR2 FYNNEI. Between the trimmed V and J ends, which lost 2 bases and 4 bases, there was a span of 6 bases. The CDR3 covers 12 residues. The CDR3 DNA is TGTGCCAGCAGTGAACAGGGTTACGAGCAGTACTTC. It codes for CASSEQGYEQYF.

In regard to this clone: Because the CDR3's place on the DNA is in doubt, the DNA is left out and the CDR3 is given as listed by TCRdb. This chain joins TRBV5-1 and TRBJ1-1. The CDR3 has 15 residues if both end residues are counted. Germline CDR1 SGHRS, CDR2 YFSETQ. The CDR3 here is CASSFLRAGGTEAFF.